This entry describes one T cell receptor (beta chain). This sample is drawn from a study of identical twins' blood T cells. Germline V CDR1 and CDR2: DFQATT, SNEGSKA (reference sequence). CDR3 length: 12 residues. V lost 1 base to trimming and J lost 7 bases, with 10 bases between them. Each TCR cDNA library carried sample-specific barcodes on both ends. TCRdb reprocessed the 5' RACE reads via MiXCR and lists one record per CDR3 protein. The profile covers a few hundred thousand distinct CDR3 sequences, with more than 25% appearing a single time and approximately 6.6% taken by the ten largest. What was sequenced was PBMCs. The origin of this receptor is a woman between 18 and 50 years old in good health. The gene calls are TRBV20-1 and TRBJ1-2; D may be TRBD1 (6 bases). The CDR3 nucleotides are TGCAGTGCTAGAGGGGGGCAGGGTGGCTACACCTTC. Its protein product is CSARGGQGGYTF.